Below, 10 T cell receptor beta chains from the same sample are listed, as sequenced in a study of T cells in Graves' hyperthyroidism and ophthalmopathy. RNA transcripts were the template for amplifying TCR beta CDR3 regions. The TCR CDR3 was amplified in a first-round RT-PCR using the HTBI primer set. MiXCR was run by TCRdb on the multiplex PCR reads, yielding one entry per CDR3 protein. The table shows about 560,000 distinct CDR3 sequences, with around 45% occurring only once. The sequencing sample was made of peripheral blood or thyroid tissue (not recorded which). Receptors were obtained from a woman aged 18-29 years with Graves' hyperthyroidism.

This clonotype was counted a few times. CDR3 region: CASSVEGTTGTQYF. In DNA, the CDR3 is TGTGCCAGCAGCGTTGAGGGGACTACTGGGACCCAGTACTTC. The chain combines TRBV9 with TRBJ2-5; TRBD2 matches at 7 bases. The CDR3 sequence is 14 residues long. Germline lookup yields CDR1 SGDLS and CDR2 YYNGEE. V lost 2 bases to trimming and J lost 7 bases; unmatched junction nucleotides: 8. The full variable domain, in which reference TRBV9 and TRBJ2-5 provide the parts outside the CDR3, is DSGVTQTPKHLITATGQRVTLRCSPRSGDLSVYWYQQSLDQGLQFLIQYYNGEERAKGNILERFSAQQFPDLHSELNLSSLELGDSALYFCASSVEGTTGTQYFGPGTRLLVL.

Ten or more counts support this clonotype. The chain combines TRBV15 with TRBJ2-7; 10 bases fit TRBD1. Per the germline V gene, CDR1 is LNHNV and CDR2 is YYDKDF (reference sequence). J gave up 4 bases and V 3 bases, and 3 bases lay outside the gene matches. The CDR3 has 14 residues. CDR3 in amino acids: CATSRGTGAYEQYF. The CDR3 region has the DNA TGTGCCACCAGCAGGGGGACAGGGGCATACGAGCAGTACTTC.

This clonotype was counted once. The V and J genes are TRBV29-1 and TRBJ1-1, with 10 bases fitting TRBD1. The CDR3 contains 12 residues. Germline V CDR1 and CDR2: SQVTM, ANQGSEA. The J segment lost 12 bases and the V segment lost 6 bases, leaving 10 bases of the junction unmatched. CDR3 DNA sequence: TGCAGCGTCCCGACAGGGGGCAGGTTAACTTTCTTT. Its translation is CSVPTGGRLTFF.

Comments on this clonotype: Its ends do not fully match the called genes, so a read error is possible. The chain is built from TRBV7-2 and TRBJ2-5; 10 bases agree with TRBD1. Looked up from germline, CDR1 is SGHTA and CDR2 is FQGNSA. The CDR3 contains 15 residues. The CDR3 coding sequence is TGCGCCAGCAGCACCTCCGGGACAGGGGTTGAGACCCAGTACTTC. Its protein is CASSTSGTGVETQYF. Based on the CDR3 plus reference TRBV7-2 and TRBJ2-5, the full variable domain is GAGVSQSPSNKVTEKGKDVELRCDPISGHTALYWYRQSLGQGLEFLIYFQGNSAPDKSGLPSDRFSAERTGGSVSTLTIQRTQQEDSAVYLCASSTSGTGVETQYFGPGTRLLVL.

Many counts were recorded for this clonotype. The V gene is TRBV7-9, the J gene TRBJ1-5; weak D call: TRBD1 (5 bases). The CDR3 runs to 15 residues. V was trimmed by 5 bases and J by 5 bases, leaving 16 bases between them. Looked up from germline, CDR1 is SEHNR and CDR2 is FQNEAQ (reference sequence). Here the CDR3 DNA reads TGTGCCAGCAGCGCACCCGGCGGGACTCATCAGCCCCAGCATTTT. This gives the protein CASSAPGGTHQPQHF.

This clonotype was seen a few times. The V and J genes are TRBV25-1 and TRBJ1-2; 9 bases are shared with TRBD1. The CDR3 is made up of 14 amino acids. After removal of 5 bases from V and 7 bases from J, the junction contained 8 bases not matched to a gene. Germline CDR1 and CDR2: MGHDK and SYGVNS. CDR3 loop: CASSLLGQGGGYTF. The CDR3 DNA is TGTGCCAGCAGTTTATTGGGACAGGGAGGTGGCTACACCTTC.

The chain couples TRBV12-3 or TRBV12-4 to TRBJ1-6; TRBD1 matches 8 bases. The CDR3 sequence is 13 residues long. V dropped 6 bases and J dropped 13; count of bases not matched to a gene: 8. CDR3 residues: CASRTGGNVPLHF. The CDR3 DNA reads TGTGCCAGCAGAACAGGGGGGAATGTGCCCCTCCACTTT.

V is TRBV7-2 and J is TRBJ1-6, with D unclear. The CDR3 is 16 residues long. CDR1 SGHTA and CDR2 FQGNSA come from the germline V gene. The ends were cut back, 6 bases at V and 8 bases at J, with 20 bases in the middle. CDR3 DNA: TGTGCCAGCAGTTACGGGGAGGGAGGACCATATTCACCCCTCCACTTT. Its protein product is CASSYGEGGPYSPLHF.

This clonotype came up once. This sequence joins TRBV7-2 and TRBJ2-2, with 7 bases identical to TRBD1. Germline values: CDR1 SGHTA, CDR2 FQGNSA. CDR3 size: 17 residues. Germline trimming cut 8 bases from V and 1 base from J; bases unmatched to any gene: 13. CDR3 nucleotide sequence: TGTGCCAGCTTGTTGGTTAGTTGGACAGGGAACACCGGGGAGCTGTTTTTT. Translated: CASLLVSWTGNTGELFF.

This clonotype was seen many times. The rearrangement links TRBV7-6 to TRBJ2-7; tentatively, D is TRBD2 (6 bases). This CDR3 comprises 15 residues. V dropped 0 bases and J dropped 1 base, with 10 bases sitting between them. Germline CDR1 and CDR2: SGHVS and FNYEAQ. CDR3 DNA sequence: TGTGCCAGCAGCTTAGCGGAGGGAGGATCCTACGAGCAGTACTTC. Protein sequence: CASSLAEGGSYEQYF.